This TCR beta chain is from a study of monozygotic twins with inflammatory bowel disease. Overall study findings and caveats: Researchers were unable to tell different T cell subtypes apart. Healthy twins shared more clonotypes with others than IBD patients, most markedly active ones.

Turning to this clonotype: The antigen remains undetermined.

Via template switching, UMIs carrying a 6-nucleotide sample barcode were introduced. From its re-call of the 5' RACE reads, TCRdb lists each CDR3 protein once, without DNA. The sample data list roughly 160,000 distinct CDR3 sequences. The receptor was isolated from a human donor with ulcerative colitis or Crohn's disease, or a healthy co-twin of an affected twin (not recorded which). The material sequenced was blood.

This chain's CDR3 is CASSQGDRGYNEQFF. The chain combines TRBV28 with TRBJ2-1; the TCRdb call, TRBD1, lacks DNA for checking. This CDR3 spans 15 amino acids. The V gene's germline CDR1 is MDHEN and CDR2 SYDVKM.